This TCR beta chain appears in the sequencing data of a study of T cell clonality in common variable immunodeficiency. This CDR3 has 14 residues. Germline CDR1 is SGHNT and CDR2 is YYREEE (reference sequence). After removal of 3 bases from V and 2 bases from J, the junction contained 2 bases not matched to a gene. Sequencing input was equivalent genomic DNA from CVID and controls. TCRdb's table, derived via immunoSEQ multiplex PCR, lists solely in-frame clones and lacks some. The profile covers some 45,000 clones, none occurring a single time. In this sample, this clone turned up many times. Its matching antigen is unknown. Coverage ceases 3 residues before the CDR3 finishes, and the germline J gene fills in the end. Findings and limits, study-wide: Fewer TCRbeta clones were shared among CVID subjects than controls. T cell subpopulation sequencing would be needed to explain CVID clonality.

Both groups were predominantly of Caucasian heritage. Input material: peripheral blood mononuclear cells. The sequence was obtained from a person aged 18 to 75 in good health. V and J are TRBV5-4 and TRBJ2-3; 8 bases line up with TRBD2. Incomplete CDR3 DNA: TGTGCCAGCAGCTGGACTAGCATCACAGATACG. Its protein product is CASSWTSITDT. The whole CDR3 protein is CASSWTSITDTQYF.